This T cell receptor (beta chain) was sequenced for a study of T cells in localized non-small cell lung cancer. Profiling relied on immunoSEQ multiplex PCR, and the TCRdb table lists in-frame clones only, not all of them. The top ten clones hold 15% to 20% of a sample with about 9,600 clones, about 90% of them seen once. General study results and limits: The tumor had only one region sequenced, so heterogeneity remains possible. Appearing in adjacent lung were a median around 60 of the top 100 tumor clones. Patients showing higher blood T cell density tended to see longer overall survival. There was higher T cell clonality in uninvolved adjacent lung than in tumor, and it was highest there.

Details on this clone: What it binds is unknown.

Germline V gene data show CDR1 as LNHDA and CDR2 as SQIVND (reference sequence). The length of the CDR3 is 14 residues. The germline V and J ends were trimmed by 6 bases and 1 base, with 13 bases remaining between them. The clonotype comes from a male donor at least 60 years old with stage III squamous cell lung carcinoma. Specimen: peripheral blood, collected before any cancer treatment. J is TRBJ2-7 and V is TRBV19, with no clear D. The CDR3 reads CASRPGRFSYEQYF. CDR3 DNA: TGTGCCAGTAGGCCTGGACGGTTTTCCTACGAGCAGTACTTC.